Each of the 29 T cell receptor beta chains below was sequenced from the same sample in a study of blood T cells in healthy people across ages. Primers used in a second PCR of about 7 to 11 cycles were a sample-barcoded 5' primer and a J-beta primer mix. Each CDR3 protein gets one entry after TCRdb re-called the 5' RACE reads with MiXCR. The sample records about 1,500,000 distinct CDR3 sequences, approximately 30% being singletons. Sequenced material: blood. The receptors derive from a woman aged 25 to 39 in good health.

Note on this clonotype: A much bigger clone sits one base away, suggesting this may be a read error. The chain couples TRBV7-6 to TRBJ2-7, with a possible D match to TRBD1 (6 bases). This CDR3 has 15 residues. Germline V gives CDR1 SGHVS, CDR2 FNYEAQ. Trimming left V 5 bases short and J 4 bases short, with 18 bases between. The CDR3 spells CASSDSTRGNYEQYF. CDR3 bases: TGTGCCAGCAGCGACAGTACGAGGGGGAATTACGAGCAGTACTTC.

The chain joins TRBV5-1 to TRBJ2-7, with 9 bases lining up with TRBD1. The germline CDR1 and CDR2 sequences are SGHRS and YFSETQ. Trimming took 3 bases from V and 6 from J; bases not matched to a gene: 7. This CDR3 spans 14 amino acids. The CDR3 coding sequence is TGCGCCAGCAGCTCGAAAGGACAGGGGACCGAGCAGTACTTC. Translating gives CASSSKGQGTEQYF. The variable domain in full, with the rest retrieved from reference TRBV5-1 and TRBJ2-7, is KAGVTQTPRYLIKTRGQQVTLSCSPISGHRSVSWYQQTPGQGLQFLFEYFSETQRNKGNFPGRFSGRQFSNSRSEMNVSTLELGDSALYLCASSSKGQGTEQYFGPGTRLTVT.

This rearrangement joins TRBV20-1 to TRBJ2-3; perhaps TRBD2 as D (6 bases). This CDR3 contains 14 residues. Trimming left V 6 bases short and J 8 bases short, with 21 bases between. Germline assignment: CDR1 DFQATT and CDR2 SNEGSKA (reference sequence). The CDR3 sequence: CSAPAGSSQGTQYF. The DNA for the CDR3 is TGCAGTGCCCCGGCGGGGTCCAGTCAGGGTACGCAGTATTTT.

The rearrangement uses TRBV5-1 and TRBJ1-6; the D gene is possibly TRBD1 (5 bases). CDR1 and CDR2 from the germline V gene are SGHRS and YFSETQ. CDR3 size: 17 residues. Deletions cut 0 bases from V and 7 bases from J, with 17 bases between. The chain's CDR3 is CASSLGPSGTANSPLHF. CDR3 coding DNA: TGCGCCAGCAGCTTGGGTCCGTCCGGGACGGCAAATTCACCCCTCCACTTT.

V is TRBV27 and J is TRBJ2-5, with D possibly TRBD2 on 6 matching bases. Trimming pared 6 bases from V and 8 bases from J, leaving 16 bases between. This CDR3 comprises 13 residues. Germline-derived CDR1 and CDR2 are MNHEY and SMNVEV (reference sequence). The CDR3 region has the DNA TGTGCCAGCAGGATGGCGCAGGGAGGTACCCAGTACTTC. Amino acids: CASRMAQGGTQYF.

In this sample, this clonotype turned up a few times. CDR3 DNA: TGCGCCAGCAGCCCACGGGACGGTTATAGCAATCAGCCCCAGCATTTT. This gives the protein CASSPRDGYSNQPQHF. The chain carries TRBV4-1 and TRBJ1-5; D is perhaps TRBD1 (5 bases). The CDR3 contains 16 residues. The ends were cut back, 4 bases at V and 0 bases at J, with 13 bases in the middle. Germline V gene lookup returns CDR1 MGHRA and CDR2 YSYEKL.

The chain uses TRBV5-1 and TRBJ2-5, with D possibly being TRBD1 (6 bases). The V gene's germline CDR1 is SGHRS and CDR2 YFSETQ. V was shortened by 4 bases and J by 5 bases, with 15 bases between the two germline ends. The CDR3 runs 14 residues. CDR3 bases: TGCGCCAGCAGCAGCTCAGGGGCCACGGAGACCCAGTACTTC. Protein sequence: CASSSSGATETQYF.

This clonotype was recorded at least ten times. V usage is TRBV30 and J usage is TRBJ1-2, with 8 positions matching TRBD1. There are 15 residues in the CDR3. Germline CDR1 and CDR2: GTSNPN and SVGIG (reference sequence). Losses at the gene ends were 0 bases for V and 8 bases for J; bases not matched to a gene: 11. CDR3 nucleotide sequence: TGTGCCTGGAGTGTACTGGGCCAGGGGGCCATAGGCTACACCTTC. Translated, it gives CAWSVLGQGAIGYTF.

V and J are TRBV6-1 and TRBJ1-5; D remains ambiguous. V was pared by 1 base and J by 0 bases, with 7 bases between. The CDR3 extends over 15 amino acids. The germline V gene has CDR1 MNHNS and CDR2 SASEGT. This chain's CDR3 is CASSEVGISNQPQHF. CDR3 nucleotides: TGTGCCAGCAGTGAAGTGGGGATTAGCAATCAGCCCCAGCATTTT.

This clonotype has just a few counts. The chain recombines TRBV24-1 with TRBJ2-3; 8 nucleotides align to TRBD2. The ends lost 3 bases at V and 1 base at J; junction bases unmatched: 2. Per germline, CDR1 KGHDR and CDR2 SFDVKD. The CDR3 is 15 residues long. The CDR3 sequence: CATSDSGRRTDTQYF. CDR3 DNA sequence: TGTGCCACCAGTGATAGCGGGAGACGCACAGATACGCAGTATTTT.

This clonotype was picked up a small number of times. The V call is TRBV29-1, the J call TRBJ1-1, with unresolved D. The V end lost 6 bases, the J end lost 0 bases, and 8 bases lay between the germline ends. The CDR3 is 12 residues long. CDR1 is SQVTM and CDR2 is ANQGSEA in the germline V gene. For the CDR3, the DNA is TGCAGCGTACGGAACTTGAACACTGAAGCTTTCTTT. Translated: CSVRNLNTEAFF.

This clonotype was seen a few times. DNA for the CDR3: TGTGCCAGCAGGCCGGGACAGTGGTATAACTATGGCTACACCTTC. Translation: CASRPGQWYNYGYTF. The chain uses TRBV6-5 and TRBJ1-2; the match to TRBD1 covers 7 bases. V lost 6 bases, J lost 1 base, and 8 bases stayed unmatched. Germline V gene data show CDR1 as MNHEY and CDR2 as SVGAGI. The CDR3 length is 15 residues.

This clonotype occurred a few times. The chain links TRBV20-1 to TRBJ2-7; D unresolved. This CDR3 is built from 12 residues. Germline assignment: CDR1 DFQATT and CDR2 SNEGSKA (reference sequence). V lost 1 base, J lost 6 bases, and 10 bases lay in between. The chain's CDR3 is CSARASSAEQYF. DNA for the CDR3: TGCAGTGCTAGAGCATCATCTGCCGAGCAGTACTTC.

This clonotype came up a few times. CDR3 nucleotides: TGTGCCAGCAGCCAAGACCGGCGGAACTCATATGGCTACACCTTC. This gives the protein CASSQDRRNSYGYTF. The chain employs TRBV3-1 and TRBJ1-2; D is unresolved. Germline V lookup: CDR1 LGHDT, CDR2 YNNKEL (reference sequence). The length of the CDR3 is 15 residues. The ends were cut back, 0 bases at V and 5 bases at J, with 13 bases in the middle.

The count of this clonotype is one. CDR3 protein: CASSPLEGGSGRTEAFF. For the CDR3, the DNA is TGTGCCAGCTCACCCCTTGAAGGCGGTTCGGGCAGAACTGAAGCTTTCTTT. V gene TRBV18 combines with J gene TRBJ1-1; D not resolved. This CDR3 contains 17 residues. V lost 3 bases and J lost 5, with 22 bases in between. CDR1 is KGHSH, CDR2 LQKENI, per germline. Together with reference TRBV18 and TRBJ1-1, the CDR3 gives the full variable domain: NAGVMQNPRHLVRRRGQEARLRCSPMKGHSHVYWYRQLPEEGLKFMVYLQKENIIDESGMPKERFSAEFPKEGPSILRIQQVVRGDSAAYFCASSPLEGGSGRTEAFFGQGTRLTVV.

The chain uses TRBV10-2 and TRBJ2-5, with a possible D match to TRBD1 (6 bases). Trimming removed 4 bases from V and 11 bases from J, with 20 bases in between. The CDR3 contains 14 residues. Germline assignment: CDR1 WSHSY and CDR2 SAAADI. The CDR3 region has the DNA TGCGCCAGCAGTGGACAGGTAGAGATCGATGAGCAGTACTTC. Protein product: CASSGQVEIDEQYF.

This chain connects TRBV3-1 to TRBJ1-2; 7 bases fit TRBD1. With 1 base clipped from V and 3 bases from J, the junction kept 5 bases outside the gene matches. CDR3 length equals 15 residues. The germline gives CDR1 LGHDT, CDR2 YNNKEL (reference sequence). The CDR3 DNA follows: TGTGCCAGCAGCCAAGTGGGACAGCGATACTATGGCTACACCTTC. Protein product: CASSQVGQRYYGYTF.

This clonotype was seen a few times. V gene TRBV3-1 combines with J gene TRBJ2-3; TRBD1 agrees at 8 bases. The CDR3 runs 17 residues. V trimming: 3 bases; J trimming: 0 bases; junction bases outside the gene matches: 8. CDR1 is LGHDT and CDR2 is YNNKEL in the germline V gene (reference sequence). The CDR3 loop is CASSHFPWTGSTDTQYF. The CDR3 nucleotides are TGTGCCAGCAGCCATTTCCCCTGGACAGGGAGCACAGATACGCAGTATTTT.

The gene calls are TRBV29-1 and TRBJ1-1, with no clear D. CDR1 and CDR2 from the germline V gene are SQVTM and ANQGSEA. This CDR3 has 12 amino acids. The germline V and J ends were trimmed by 3 bases and 4 bases, with 9 bases remaining between them. The CDR3 DNA reads as TGCAGCGTTGAGGGCAGCCCCACTGAAGCTTTCTTT. Protein sequence: CSVEGSPTEAFF.

This clonotype was seen at least ten times. The V and J genes are TRBV5-1 and TRBJ2-7; the match to TRBD1 covers 8 bases. Germline V gene lookup returns CDR1 SGHRS and CDR2 YFSETQ. The V and J ends lost 4 bases and 2 bases, in that order; junction bases with no gene match: 2. This CDR3 has 13 residues. The CDR3 region is CASSVDRAYEQYF. The CDR3, as DNA: TGCGCCAGCAGCGTGGACAGGGCCTACGAGCAGTACTTC.

The chain uses TRBV4-1 and TRBJ2-1; D gene uncertain. CDR3 length: 14 amino acids. CDR1 is MGHRA, CDR2 YSYEKL, per germline. The V end was cut by 2 bases, the J end by 0 bases, with 5 bases between. In nucleotides, the CDR3 is TGCGCCAGCAGCCAAAGGTTCTCCTACAATGAGCAGTTCTTC. This sequence encodes CASSQRFSYNEQFF.

This clonotype was counted only a few times. The chain combines TRBV7-9 with TRBJ2-3; 8 nucleotides align to TRBD1. Germline CDR1 and CDR2: SEHNR and FQNEAQ (reference sequence). J lost 5 bases, V lost 5 bases, and 3 bases had no gene match. The CDR3 contains 13 residues. This CDR3 reads CASSATGEDTQYF. CDR3 DNA sequence: TGTGCCAGCAGCGCGACAGGGGAAGATACGCAGTATTTT.

The CDR3 protein is CASSRWTAQGVDTQYF. As DNA, the CDR3 is TGCGCCAGCAGCCGATGGACAGCACAAGGTGTTGATACGCAGTATTTT. The chain is built from TRBV5-1 and TRBJ2-3, with D tentatively TRBD1 (6 bases). The CDR3 is made up of 16 amino acids. Germline lookup yields CDR1 SGHRS and CDR2 YFSETQ. V was trimmed by 4 bases and J by 6 bases, leaving 21 bases between them.

This clonotype was observed a few times. The V call is TRBV3-1, the J call TRBJ2-7; D possibly corresponds to TRBD2 (7 bases). Trimming stripped 3 bases from V and 6 bases from J, with 15 bases between. CDR3 length: 14 residues. Germline V lookup: CDR1 LGHDT, CDR2 YNNKEL (reference sequence). The CDR3 nucleotides read TGTGCCAGCAGCCAGGGGGCGGGAGTAATCGAGCAGTACTTC. This codes for CASSQGAGVIEQYF.

The rearrangement joins TRBV30 to TRBJ2-5; TRBD2 is a possible D gene (6 bases). Germline V gene data show CDR1 as GTSNPN and CDR2 as SVGIG (reference sequence). V was trimmed by 1 base and J by 5 bases, leaving 8 bases between them. The CDR3 has 12 amino acids. The CDR3 sequence is CAWSASDETQYF. CDR3 DNA: TGTGCCTGGAGTGCTAGCGACGAGACCCAGTACTTC.

This clonotype has at least ten counts. In DNA, the CDR3 is TGTGCCAGCAGTTCCACGGGAGGAGGACAAGAGACCCAGTACTTC. This codes for CASSSTGGGQETQYF. The chain uses TRBV12-3 or TRBV12-4 and TRBJ2-5; 7 bases fit TRBD2. The CDR3 covers 15 residues. With V trimmed by 4 bases and J by 2 bases, 7 bases remained unmatched.

The rearrangement links TRBV20-1 to TRBJ2-3, with 12 positions matching TRBD2. The CDR3 runs to 17 residues. Germline CDR1 and CDR2: DFQATT and SNEGSKA (reference sequence). The junction had 5 bases not matched to a gene; V was cut back by 0 bases and J by 1 base. The CDR3 protein is CSARDLLAGGRTDTQYF. In nucleotides, the CDR3 is TGCAGTGCTAGAGATCTGCTAGCGGGAGGGCGCACAGATACGCAGTATTTT.

This clonotype was counted ten times or more. V gene TRBV10-2 combines with J gene TRBJ2-3, with 12 bases identical to TRBD2. The CDR3 is 15 amino acids. Germline assignment: CDR1 WSHSY and CDR2 SAAADI. The V segment lost 6 bases and the J segment 3 bases; nucleotides outside the gene matches: 4. The CDR3 nucleotides read TGCGCCAGCAGGGGACTAGCGGGCAGTACAGATACGCAGTATTTT. It translates to CASRGLAGSTDTQYF.

About this clonotype itself: This could be a read error, since a much larger clone is one nucleotide away. The chain carries TRBV20-1 and TRBJ2-4, with D perhaps being TRBD1 or TRBD2 (5 bases each). This CDR3 comprises 13 residues. V lost 4 bases, J lost 1 base, and 8 bases lay in between. Germline CDR1 reads DFQATT; CDR2 reads SNEGSKA (reference sequence). In nucleotides, the CDR3 is TGCAGTGCTAACGAGGGGGCCAAAAACATTCAGTACTTC. This gives the protein CSANEGAKNIQYF.